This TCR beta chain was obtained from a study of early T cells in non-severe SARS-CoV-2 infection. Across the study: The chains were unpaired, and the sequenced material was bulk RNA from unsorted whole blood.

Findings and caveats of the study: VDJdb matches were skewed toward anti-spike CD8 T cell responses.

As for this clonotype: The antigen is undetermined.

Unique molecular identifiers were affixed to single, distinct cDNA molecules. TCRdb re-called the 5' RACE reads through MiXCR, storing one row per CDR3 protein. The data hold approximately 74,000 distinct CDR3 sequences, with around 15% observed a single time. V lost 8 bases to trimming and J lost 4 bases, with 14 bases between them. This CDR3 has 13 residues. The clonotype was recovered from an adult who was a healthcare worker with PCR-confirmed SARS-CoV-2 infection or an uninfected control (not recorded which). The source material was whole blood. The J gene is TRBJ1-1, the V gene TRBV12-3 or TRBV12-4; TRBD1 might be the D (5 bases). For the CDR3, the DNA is TGTGCCAGCTGTATAGGGGTTGGCACTGAAGCTTTCTTT. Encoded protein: CASCIGVGTEAFF.